The clone carrying this T cell receptor (delta chain) is deemed medium-sized. TCRdb re-identified clones in the RT-PCR reads via CATT. This table has over 2,500 delta-chain clones, 8.8% appearing once. These data are taken from a study of gamma-delta T cells after stem cell transplantation. The CDR3 length is 19 residues. CDR1 is TSWWSYY and CDR2 is QGS in the germline V gene. V shed 0 bases and J shed 7 bases, with 27 bases lying between them. The rearrangement uses TRDV1 and TRDJ1; weak D call: TRDD3 (6 bases). Sequenced sample: gamma-delta T cells. The origin of this receptor is a human donor. It is not recorded whose cells these are; they may come from a transplant donor. CDR3 residues: CALGELVDPQPRGLGKLIF. As DNA, the CDR3 is TGTGCTCTTGGGGAACTAGTCGATCCTCAACCACGGGGATTGGGTAAACTCATCTTT.